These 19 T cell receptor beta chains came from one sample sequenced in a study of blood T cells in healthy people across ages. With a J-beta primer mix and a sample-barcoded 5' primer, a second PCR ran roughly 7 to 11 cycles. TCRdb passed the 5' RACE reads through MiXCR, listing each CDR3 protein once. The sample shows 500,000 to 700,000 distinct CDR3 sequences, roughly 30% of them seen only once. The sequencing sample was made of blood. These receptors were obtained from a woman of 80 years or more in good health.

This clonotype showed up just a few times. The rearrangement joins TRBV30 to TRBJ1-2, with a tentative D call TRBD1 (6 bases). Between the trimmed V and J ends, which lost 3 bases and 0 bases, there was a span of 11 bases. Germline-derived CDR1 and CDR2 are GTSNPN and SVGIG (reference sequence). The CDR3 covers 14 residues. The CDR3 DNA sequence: TGTGCCTGGAGCCCCGGACAGTCTAACTATGGCTACACCTTC. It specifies CAWSPGQSNYGYTF.

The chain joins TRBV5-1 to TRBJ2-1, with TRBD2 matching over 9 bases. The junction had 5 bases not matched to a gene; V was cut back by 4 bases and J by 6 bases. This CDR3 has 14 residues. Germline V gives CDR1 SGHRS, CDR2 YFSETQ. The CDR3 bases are TGCGCCAGCAGCACGGGGACTAGCCGCAATGAGCAGTTCTTC. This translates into CASSTGTSRNEQFF.

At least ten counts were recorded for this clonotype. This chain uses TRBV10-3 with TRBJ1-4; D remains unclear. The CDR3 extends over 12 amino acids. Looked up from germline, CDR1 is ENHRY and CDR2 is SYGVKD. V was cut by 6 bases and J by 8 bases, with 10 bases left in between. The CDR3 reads CAISPDGEKLFF. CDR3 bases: TGTGCCATCAGCCCGGACGGGGAAAAACTGTTTTTT.

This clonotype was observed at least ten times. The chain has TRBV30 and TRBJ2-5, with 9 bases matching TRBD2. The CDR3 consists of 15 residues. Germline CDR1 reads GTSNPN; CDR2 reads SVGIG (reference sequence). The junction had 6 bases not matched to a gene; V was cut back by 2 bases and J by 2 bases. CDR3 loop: CAWSTGLADQETQYF. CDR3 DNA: TGTGCCTGGAGTACGGGACTAGCTGATCAAGAGACCCAGTACTTC.

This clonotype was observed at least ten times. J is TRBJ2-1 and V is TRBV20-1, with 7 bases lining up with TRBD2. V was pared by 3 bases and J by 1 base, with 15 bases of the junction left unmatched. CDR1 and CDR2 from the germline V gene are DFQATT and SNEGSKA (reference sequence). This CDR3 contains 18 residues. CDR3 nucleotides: TGCAGTGCTAGGCCACCCAAGAGCGGGGTACCGTCCTACAATGAGCAGTTCTTC. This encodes CSARPPKSGVPSYNEQFF.

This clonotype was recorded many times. CDR3 nucleotides: TGTGCCAGCAGCTTAGACCAGGGAGAGGGCAACGAGCAGTACTTC. Translation: CASSLDQGEGNEQYF. J is TRBJ2-7 and V is TRBV11-2; D is perhaps TRBD1 or TRBD2 (5 bases each). Trimming removed 0 bases at V and 5 bases at J, with 14 bases between. The germline CDR1 and CDR2 sequences are SGHAT and FQNNGV. CDR3 length: 15 amino acids. Based on the CDR3 plus reference TRBV11-2 and TRBJ2-7, the full variable domain is EAGVAQSPRYKIIEKRQSVAFWCNPISGHATLYWYQQILGQGPKLLIQFQNNGVVDDSQLPKDRFSAERLKGVDSTLKIQPAKLEDSAVYLCASSLDQGEGNEQYFGPGTRLTVT.

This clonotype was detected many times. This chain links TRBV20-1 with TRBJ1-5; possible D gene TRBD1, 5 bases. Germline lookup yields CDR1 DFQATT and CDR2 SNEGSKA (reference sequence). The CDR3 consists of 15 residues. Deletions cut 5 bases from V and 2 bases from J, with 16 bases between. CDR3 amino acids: CSAGGAWRGNQPQHF. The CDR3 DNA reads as TGCAGTGCTGGTGGGGCGTGGCGGGGCAATCAGCCCCAGCATTTT.

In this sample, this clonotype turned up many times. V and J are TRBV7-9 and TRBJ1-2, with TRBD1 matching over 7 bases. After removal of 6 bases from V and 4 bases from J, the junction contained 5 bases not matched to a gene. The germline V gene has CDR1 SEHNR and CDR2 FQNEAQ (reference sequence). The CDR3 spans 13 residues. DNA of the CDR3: TGTGCCAGCAGGGCGACAGGGATCTATGGCTACACCTTC. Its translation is CASRATGIYGYTF. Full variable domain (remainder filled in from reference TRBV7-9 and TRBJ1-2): DTGVSQNPRHKITKRGQNVTFRCDPISEHNRLYWYRQTLGQGPEFLTYFQNEAQLEKSRLLSDRFSAERPKGSFSTLEIQRTEQGDSAMYLCASRATGIYGYTFGSGTRLTVV.

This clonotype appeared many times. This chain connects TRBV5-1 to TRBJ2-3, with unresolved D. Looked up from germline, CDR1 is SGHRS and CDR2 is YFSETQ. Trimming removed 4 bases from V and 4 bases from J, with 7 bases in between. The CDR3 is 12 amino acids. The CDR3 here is CASSRVSDTQYF. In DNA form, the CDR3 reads TGCGCCAGCAGCAGGGTTTCAGATACGCAGTATTTT.

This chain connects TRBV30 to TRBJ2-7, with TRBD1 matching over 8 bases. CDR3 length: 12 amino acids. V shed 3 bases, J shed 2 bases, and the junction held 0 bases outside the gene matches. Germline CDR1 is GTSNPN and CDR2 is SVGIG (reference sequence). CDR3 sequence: CAWRTGAYEQYF. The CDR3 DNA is TGTGCCTGGAGGACAGGGGCCTACGAGCAGTACTTC.

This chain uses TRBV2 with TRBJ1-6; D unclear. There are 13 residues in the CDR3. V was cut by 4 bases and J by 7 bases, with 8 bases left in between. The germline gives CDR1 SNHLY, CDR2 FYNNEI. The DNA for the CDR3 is TGTGCCAGCAGTGGGCAGCCGAATTCACCCCTCCACTTT. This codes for CASSGQPNSPLHF. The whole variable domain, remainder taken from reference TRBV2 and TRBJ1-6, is EPEVTQTPSHQVTQMGQEVILRCVPISNHLYFYWYRQILGQKVEFLVSFYNNEISEKSEIFDDQFSVERPDGSNFTLKIRSTKLEDSAMYFCASSGQPNSPLHFGNGTRLTVT.

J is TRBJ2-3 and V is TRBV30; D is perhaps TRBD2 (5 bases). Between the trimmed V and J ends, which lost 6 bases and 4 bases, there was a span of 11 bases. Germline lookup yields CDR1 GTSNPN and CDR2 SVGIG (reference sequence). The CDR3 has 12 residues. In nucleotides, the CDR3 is TGTGCCTGCGGCGGGCTAGCAGATACGCAGTATTTT. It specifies CACGGLADTQYF. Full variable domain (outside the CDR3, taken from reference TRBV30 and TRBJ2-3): SQTIHQWPATLVQPVGSPLSLECTVEGTSNPNLYWYRQAAGRGLQLLFYSVGIGQISSEVPQNLSASRPQDRQFILSSKKLLLSDSGFYLCACGGLADTQYFGPGTRLTVL.

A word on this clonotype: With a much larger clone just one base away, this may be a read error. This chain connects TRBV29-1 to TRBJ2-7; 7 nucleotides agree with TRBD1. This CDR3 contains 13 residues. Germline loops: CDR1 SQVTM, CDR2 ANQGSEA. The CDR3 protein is CSVEGRGLYERYF. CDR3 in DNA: TGCAGCGTTGAAGGCAGGGGGTTATACGAGCGGTACTTC.

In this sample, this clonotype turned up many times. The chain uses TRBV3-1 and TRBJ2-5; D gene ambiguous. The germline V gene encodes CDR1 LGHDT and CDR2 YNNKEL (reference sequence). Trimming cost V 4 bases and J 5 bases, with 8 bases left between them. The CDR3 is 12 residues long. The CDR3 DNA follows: TGTGCCAGCAGCCGGGCCCTGGAGACCCAGTACTTC. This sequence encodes CASSRALETQYF.

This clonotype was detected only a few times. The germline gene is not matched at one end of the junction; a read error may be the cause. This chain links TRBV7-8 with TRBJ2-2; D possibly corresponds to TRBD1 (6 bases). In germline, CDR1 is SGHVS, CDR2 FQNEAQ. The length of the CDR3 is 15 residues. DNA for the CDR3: TGTGCCAGCAGCCTCGGGACATCGAACACCGGGGAGCGGTTTTTT. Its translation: CASSLGTSNTGERFF.

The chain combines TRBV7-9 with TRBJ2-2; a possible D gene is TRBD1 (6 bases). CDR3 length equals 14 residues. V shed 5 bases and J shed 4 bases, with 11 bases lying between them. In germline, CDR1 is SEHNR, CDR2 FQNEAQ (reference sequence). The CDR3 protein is CASSQLGGTGELFF. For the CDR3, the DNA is TGTGCCAGCAGCCAATTAGGGGGCACCGGGGAGCTGTTTTTT.

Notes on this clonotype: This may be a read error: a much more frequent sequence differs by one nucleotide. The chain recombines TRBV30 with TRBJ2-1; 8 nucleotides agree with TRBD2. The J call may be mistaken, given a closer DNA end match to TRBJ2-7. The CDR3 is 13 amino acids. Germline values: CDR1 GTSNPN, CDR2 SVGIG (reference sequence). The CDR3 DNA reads TGTGCCTGGAGGGAGCGGGGGTACAATGAGCAGTACTTC. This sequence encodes CAWRERGYNEQYF.

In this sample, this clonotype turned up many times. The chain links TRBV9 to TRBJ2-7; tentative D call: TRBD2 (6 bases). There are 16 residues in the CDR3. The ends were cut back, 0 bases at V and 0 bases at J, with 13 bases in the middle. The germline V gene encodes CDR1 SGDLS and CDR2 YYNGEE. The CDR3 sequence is CASSVGGAVSSYEQYF. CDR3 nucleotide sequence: TGTGCCAGCAGCGTAGGCGGGGCGGTTAGCTCCTACGAGCAGTACTTC.

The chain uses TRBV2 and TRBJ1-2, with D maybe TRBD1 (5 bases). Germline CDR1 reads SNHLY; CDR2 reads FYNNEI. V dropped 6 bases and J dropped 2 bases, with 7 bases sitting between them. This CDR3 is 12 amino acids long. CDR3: CASRRDNYGYTF. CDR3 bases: TGTGCCAGCAGACGGGACAACTATGGCTACACCTTC.